There are a few counts of the clone carrying this T cell receptor (beta chain). The data originate from a study of blood T cell repertoires in COVID-19. Study-level background: Italy, Spain and the United States were the sources of the convalescent and acute COVID-19 samples. In each case, the material was cDNA or gDNA derived from T cells, B-cell-depleted T cells, or PBMCs.

Original methodology: Amplification of reference gene primers was used by the study to estimate nucleated cell counts. Using immunoSEQ multiplex PCR, the repertoire was profiled, and TCRdb retains in-frame clones only, with some absent. The V and J calls and clone size come from that table; D and trimming were worked out from the DNA. The sample yields roughly 120,000 clones, roughly 75% seen once. The sample consisted of peripheral blood. The clonotype originates from a human donor in a cohort sampled during active or convalescent COVID-19.

CDR3 sequence reads: CASSELTAKFSGNTIYF. The DNA for the CDR3 is TGTGCCAGCAGTGAACTGACAGCCAAATTCTCTGGAAACACCATATATTTT. The chain recombines TRBV2 with TRBJ1-3; possibly TRBD1 for D (5 bases). This CDR3 region has 17 residues. Deletions cut 2 bases from V and 0 bases from J, with 14 bases between. The germline V gene has CDR1 SNHLY and CDR2 FYNNEI.